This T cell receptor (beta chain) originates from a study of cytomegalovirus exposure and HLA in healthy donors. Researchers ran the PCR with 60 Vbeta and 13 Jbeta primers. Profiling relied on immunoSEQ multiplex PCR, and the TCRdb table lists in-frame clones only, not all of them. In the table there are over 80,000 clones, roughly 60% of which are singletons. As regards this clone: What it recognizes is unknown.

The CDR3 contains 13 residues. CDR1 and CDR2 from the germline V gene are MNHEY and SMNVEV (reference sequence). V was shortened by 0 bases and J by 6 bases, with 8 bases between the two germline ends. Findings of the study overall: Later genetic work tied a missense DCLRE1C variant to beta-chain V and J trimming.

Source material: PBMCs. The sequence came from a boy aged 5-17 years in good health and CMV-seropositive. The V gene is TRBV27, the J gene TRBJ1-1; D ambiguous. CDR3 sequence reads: CASSLSPGSEAFF. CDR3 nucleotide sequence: TGTGCCAGCAGTTTATCGCCGGGGTCTGAAGCTTTCTTT.